A selection of T cell receptor beta chains follows, all from one sample in a study of CD8+ T cells in alopecia areata. Clones were read by immunoSEQ multiplex PCR, and TCRdb kept only the in-frame ones, dropping some. The sample includes 250,000 to 300,000 clones, over 45% of them seen just once. The source was CD4+ T cells sorted from blood, collected at week 24, from a patient treated with tofacitinib. The source is a human donor with alopecia areata. Both conserved end residues are part of each CDR3. Fields, in order: V gene, clone size, J gene, D gene, CDR3 protein, CDR3 DNA. The D gene is left open where the match is weak. Only part of the rows carry a size: once, few, many, or a class if the clone is expanded.

V gene: TRBV29-1
clone size: few
J gene: TRBJ1-2
D gene: TRBD1
CDR3 protein: CSVERGQGALGYTF
CDR3 DNA: TGCAGCGTTGAACGTGGACAGGGGGCTTTGGGCTACACCTTC

V gene: TRBV5-1
clone size: NA
J gene: TRBJ2-3
D gene: NA
CDR3 protein: CASSSSFQSGTDTQYF
CDR3 DNA: TGCGCCAGCAGCTCCAGCTTCCAGTCGGGCACAGATACGCAGTATTTT

V gene: TRBV28
clone size: NA
J gene: TRBJ2-4
D gene: NA
CDR3 protein: CASSFSGNLGPLAKNIQYF
CDR3 DNA: TGTGCCAGCAGTTTTTCCGGCAATCTCGGCCCCCTAGCCAAAAACATTCAGTACTTC

V gene: TRBV7-2
clone size: NA
J gene: TRBJ1-1
D gene: NA
CDR3 protein: CASSLVQNTEAFF
CDR3 DNA: TGTGCCAGCAGCTTAGTTCAGAACACTGAAGCTTTCTTT

V gene: TRBV9
clone size: NA
J gene: TRBJ2-7
D gene: NA
CDR3 protein: CASSVAAGAYEQYF
CDR3 DNA: TGTGCCAGCAGCGTAGCGGCAGGGGCCTACGAGCAGTACTTC

V gene: TRBV9
clone size: NA
J gene: TRBJ2-5
D gene: NA
CDR3 protein: CASSVTPLQETQYF
CDR3 DNA: TGTGCCAGCAGCGTCACACCGTTACAAGAGACCCAGTACTTC

V gene: TRBV5-1
clone size: once
J gene: TRBJ2-6
D gene: NA
CDR3 protein: CASSSTSGANVLTF
CDR3 DNA: TGCGCCAGCAGCTCCACCTCCGGGGCCAACGTCCTGACTTTC

V gene: TRBV7-9
clone size: many
J gene: TRBJ2-3
D gene: NA
CDR3 protein: CASSFRGPQGFQDTQYF
CDR3 DNA: TGTGCCAGCAGCTTTAGAGGGCCCCAGGGGTTCCAAGATACGCAGTATTTT

V gene: TRBV6-6
clone size: NA
J gene: TRBJ1-1
D gene: NA
CDR3 protein: CASSQEGDTEAFF
CDR3 DNA: TGTGCCAGCAGCCAAGAGGGTGACACTGAAGCTTTCTTT

V gene: TRBV7-2
clone size: NA
J gene: TRBJ2-7
D gene: NA
CDR3 protein: CASSLWDEQYF
CDR3 DNA: TGTGCCAGCAGCCTTTGGGACGAGCAGTACTTC

V gene: TRBV12-5
clone size: NA
J gene: TRBJ2-1
D gene: NA
CDR3 protein: CASGLSPPDRVPYEQFF
CDR3 DNA: TGTGCTAGTGGTTTGTCACCCCCGGACAGAGTTCCGTATGAGCAGTTCTTC

V gene: TRBV6-1
clone size: NA
J gene: TRBJ1-1
D gene: NA
CDR3 protein: CASSEQVTEAFF
CDR3 DNA: TGTGCCAGCAGTGAACAGGTGACTGAAGCTTTCTTT

V gene: TRBV5-1
clone size: NA
J gene: TRBJ1-1
D gene: NA
CDR3 protein: CASSLGQGMSTEAFF
CDR3 DNA: TGCGCCAGCAGCTTGGGGCAGGGGATGAGCACTGAAGCTTTCTTT

V gene: TRBV7-2
clone size: many
J gene: TRBJ2-1
D gene: TRBD1
CDR3 protein: CASSGTGEYNEQFF
CDR3 DNA: TGTGCCAGCAGCGGGACAGGAGAATACAATGAGCAGTTCTTC

V gene: TRBV5-1
clone size: few
J gene: TRBJ1-4
D gene: NA
CDR3 protein: CASSLNGAEKLFF
CDR3 DNA: TGCGCCAGCAGCTTAAACGGTGCTGAAAAACTGTTTTTT

V gene: TRBV5-1
clone size: NA
J gene: TRBJ2-2
D gene: NA
CDR3 protein: CASSLQTAPTGELFF
CDR3 DNA: TGCGCCAGCAGCTTGCAGACAGCGCCCACCGGGGAGCTGTTTTTT

V gene: TRBV28
clone size: NA
J gene: TRBJ1-1
D gene: TRBD1
CDR3 protein: CASRDRVGGTEAFF
CDR3 DNA: TGTGCCAGCCGGGACAGGGTAGGAGGGACTGAAGCTTTCTTT

V gene: TRBV4-1
clone size: NA
J gene: TRBJ2-1
D gene: NA
CDR3 protein: CASSQGEGSFHSYNEQFF
CDR3 DNA: TGCGCCAGCAGCCAAGGGGAAGGTTCCTTTCACTCCTACAATGAGCAGTTCTTC

V gene: TRBV4-1
clone size: NA
J gene: TRBJ1-5
D gene: NA
CDR3 protein: CASSQESAVSQPQHF
CDR3 DNA: TGCGCCAGCAGCCAAGAGTCGGCGGTGAGTCAGCCCCAGCATTTT

V gene: TRBV7-9
clone size: NA
J gene: TRBJ2-7
D gene: TRBD1
CDR3 protein: CASSPTGGRRPQYF
CDR3 DNA: TGTGCCAGCAGCCCGACAGGGGGTCGCCGACCCCAGTACTTC

V gene: TRBV28
clone size: NA
J gene: TRBJ2-3
D gene: TRBD2
CDR3 protein: CASRLPLAGSSTDTQYF
CDR3 DNA: TGTGCCAGCAGGTTGCCCCTAGCGGGATCTAGCACAGATACGCAGTATTTT

V gene: TRBV27
clone size: NA
J gene: TRBJ1-5
D gene: NA
CDR3 protein: CASSSSERWQPQHF
CDR3 DNA: TGTGCCAGCAGTAGCAGTGAGCGGTGGCAGCCCCAGCATTTT

V gene: TRBV7-2
clone size: NA
J gene: TRBJ2-3
D gene: NA
CDR3 protein: CASSFSQVSGTDTQYF
CDR3 DNA: TGTGCCAGCAGCTTTAGTCAAGTTTCGGGCACAGATACGCAGTATTTT

V gene: TRBV4-1
clone size: NA
J gene: TRBJ1-5
D gene: NA
CDR3 protein: CASSQDWVWGGNQPQHF
CDR3 DNA: TGCGCCAGCAGCCAAGATTGGGTCTGGGGAGGTAATCAGCCCCAGCATTTT

V gene: TRBV30
clone size: NA
J gene: TRBJ2-3
D gene: NA
CDR3 protein: CAHRPRGLTDTQYF
CDR3 DNA: TGTGCCCACCGACCCCGCGGCCTCACAGATACGCAGTATTTT

V gene: TRBV10-3
clone size: NA
J gene: TRBJ1-1
D gene: TRBD1
CDR3 protein: CAISPQGANTEAFF
CDR3 DNA: TGTGCCATCAGTCCACAGGGGGCGAACACTGAAGCTTTCTTT

V gene: TRBV25-1
clone size: NA
J gene: TRBJ1-1
D gene: NA
CDR3 protein: CASSVGTKNTEAFF
CDR3 DNA: TGTGCCAGCAGTGTTGGGACAAAGAACACTGAAGCTTTCTTT

V gene: TRBV29-1
clone size: NA
J gene: TRBJ2-1
D gene: TRBD2
CDR3 protein: CSVEGHTGTSGYNEQFF
CDR3 DNA: TGCAGCGTTGAAGGCCACACCGGGACTAGCGGTTACAATGAGCAGTTCTTC

V gene: TRBV2
clone size: NA
J gene: TRBJ1-1
D gene: TRBD1
CDR3 protein: CASSAGQGLVAFF
CDR3 DNA: TGTGCCAGCAGTGCGGGACAGGGATTGGTAGCTTTCTTT

V gene: TRBV6-5
clone size: NA
J gene: TRBJ1-4
D gene: TRBD1
CDR3 protein: CASSGTGEKLFF
CDR3 DNA: TGTGCCAGCAGTGGGACAGGTGAAAAACTGTTTTTT